This T cell receptor (beta chain) was observed in a study of T cells in Graves' hyperthyroidism and ophthalmopathy (dated by TCRdb to between 2019 and 2020). Regarding the complete study: A discovery cohort of around 100 patients, about 40 with Graves' ophthalmopathy and under 60 with stable Graves' hyperthyroidism, was used to find distinguishing TCR V-J signatures. The approximately 90 discovery patients were randomly split 7:3 into training and test sets. After sampling, hyperthyroidism patients received methimazole starting at 30 mg daily, and ophthalmopathy patients received high-dose intravenous methylprednisolone. In about 6 Graves' hyperthyroidism patients, the study also compared T-cell repertoires from thyroid tissue with T-cell repertoires from blood. The paper describes TCR Vbeta CDR3 sequencing of around 130 peripheral blood samples, made up of 43 ophthalmopathy patients, 70 to 80 hyperthyroidism patients and about 17 progressor patients. Prospective prediction of ophthalmopathy was tested in an independent validation cohort of 18 hyperthyroidism patients and roughly 16 patients who later progressed to ophthalmopathy.

Measured from the cysteine to the phenylalanine, the CDR3 is 13 residues long. This entry keeps only the CDR3 DNA: 39 bases, framed from base 1. For this chain, trimming is 6 bases at the V end and 5 bases at the J end, and the number of junction bases without a gene match is 3. CDR1 MNHEY and CDR2 SVGAGI are derived from the germline V gene. This clonotype appeared many times. Its antigen target is currently unknown. No clone much larger than this one lies a single base away; base qualities are absent. Points the paper makes about the study in general: A 13 V-J signature model separated ophthalmopathy from stable hyperthyroidism, with roughly 88% sensitivity and just under 84% specificity in cross-validation and 80%/75% in testing. In validation, progression to ophthalmopathy was predicted by the model with 55% to 71% sensitivity and roughly 76% specificity, a median of roughly six months before onset. No statistical method was used to set the sample size in advance, and investigators knew the group allocation. Blood samples also contained most of the expanded thyroid clonotypes (frequency above 0.001), which suggests that blood repertoires may reflect thyroid immune responses.

The study excluded patients with uncontrolled infections, other autoimmune diseases, pregnancy or lactation. Clinical symptoms, serum thyroxine and TRAb, thyroid ultrasound, and orbital computed tomography formed the basis for the diagnoses. Total RNA was extracted with Trizol reagent, and quality was checked on an Agilent 2100 Bioanalyzer. Amplification of TCR beta CDR3 regions was carried out from RNA transcripts. A first-round RT-PCR of the TCR CDR3 used the HTBI primer set with the Qiagen OneStep RT-PCR kit. Libraries were constructed in a second round of multiplex PCR, after which size selection and purification were carried out. Libraries were sequenced paired-end with 100 bp reads on an Illumina HiSeq2000. Per the authors' processing: SOAPnuke was used to process the raw data, with reads discarded if the reads contained adapters or uncalled bases, had a mean Phred below 15, or lacked an exact constant-primer or identifier match. High-quality paired reads were merged with COPE v1.2.5, and unique nucleotide sequences were defined as clonotypes. MiTCR v1.1 was used to align clonotypes to the IMGT TRBV, TRBD and TRBJ reference segments. The analysis included only V-J combinations with a frequency above 0.0001, which together covered approximately 99% of the repertoires. The TCS score was defined as F50 (clonal expansion) divided by E x V (chaos), with BLOSUM62-based TCRdist calculated between CDR3 peptides within each V-J. Welch's t-statistics and random forest reduced fewer than 550 V-J features to 13, which were used in a naive Bayes classifier (R e1071). The Morisita-Horn index was used to measure how similar the thyroid and blood repertoires were. TCRdb cleaned the public reads at Q25 with fastp, built clones with MiXCR and kept in-frame beta chains. Each CDR3 protein gets just one entry, which takes the most common genes and DNA from the rows behind it. The V and J calls here are based on TCRdb, not the publication. Counted in this sample were about 570,000 distinct CDR3 sequences; roughly 46% of them appeared once. The ten biggest clones cover roughly 19% of the sample.

Recombination linked TRBV6-5 to TRBJ2-7; TRBD1 matches 11 bases in the middle. Sequencing was carried out using peripheral blood or thyroid tissue (not recorded which). The source of this sequence is an adult woman with Graves' disease, either hyperthyroidism or ophthalmopathy (not recorded which). The DNA sequence follows: TGTGCCAGCAGGAGGGACAGGGGGAACGAGCAGTACTTC. This codes for CASRRDRGNEQYF.